Listed below are T cell receptor beta chains from one sample, sequenced in a study of early T cells in non-severe SARS-CoV-2 infection. TCRdb ran MiXCR on the 5' RACE reads and lists one entry per CDR3 protein. Among 75,000 to 100,000 distinct CDR3 sequences listed, roughly 13% were seen once. The sequenced material came from whole blood. Receptor source: an adult who was a healthcare worker with PCR-confirmed SARS-CoV-2 infection or an uninfected control (not recorded which). Both conserved end residues are part of each CDR3. The D gene is left open where the match is weak. Only part of the rows carry a size: once, few, many, or a class if the clone is expanded.

J gene: TRBJ1-6
D gene: TRBD1
V gene: TRBV19
clone size: NA
CDR3 DNA: TGTGCCACCGGACAGGGTGTAAAGTCACCCCTCCACTTT
CDR3 protein: CATGQGVKSPLHF

J gene: TRBJ2-1
D gene: TRBD2
V gene: TRBV12-3/TRBV12-4
clone size: many
CDR3 DNA: TGTGCCAGCACAAGCGGGGGGGGTGTCAATGAGCAGTTCTTC
CDR3 protein: CASTSGGGVNEQFF

J gene: TRBJ2-3
D gene: TRBD2
V gene: TRBV28
clone size: few
CDR3 DNA: TGTGCCAGCAGTCCTAGCGGAAGTTCAGATACGCAGTATTTT
CDR3 protein: CASSPSGSSDTQYF

J gene: TRBJ1-4
D gene: TRBD1
V gene: TRBV7-2
clone size: NA
CDR3 DNA: TGTGCCAGCAGCCCTGACAGGGCAACTAATGAAAAACTGTTTTTT
CDR3 protein: CASSPDRATNEKLFF

J gene: TRBJ2-7
D gene: NA
V gene: TRBV7-2
clone size: few
CDR3 DNA: TGTGCCAGCAGCTCCCAGGGCTCCTACGAGCAGTACTTC
CDR3 protein: CASSSQGSYEQYF

J gene: TRBJ2-6
D gene: NA
V gene: TRBV7-3
clone size: NA
CDR3 DNA: TGTGCCAGCAGCCCGCAGGTTACCTCCGGGGCCAACGTCCTGACTTTC
CDR3 protein: CASSPQVTSGANVLTF

J gene: TRBJ1-4
D gene: NA
V gene: TRBV12-3/TRBV12-4
clone size: NA
CDR3 DNA: TGTGCCAGCAGTTTACGGCGGTCGGATGAAAAACTGTTTTTT
CDR3 protein: CASSLRRSDEKLFF

J gene: TRBJ1-1
D gene: NA
V gene: TRBV29-1
clone size: NA
CDR3 DNA: TGCAGCGAGAGCAGGGACGGCACTGAAGCTTTCTTT
CDR3 protein: CSESRDGTEAFF

J gene: TRBJ2-1
D gene: TRBD1
V gene: TRBV7-7
clone size: many
CDR3 DNA: TGTGCCAGCAGAAGACACCGGGACAGGGGTACCTACAATGAGCAGTTCTTC
CDR3 protein: CASRRHRDRGTYNEQFF

J gene: TRBJ2-1
D gene: NA
V gene: TRBV3-1
clone size: NA
CDR3 DNA: TGTGCCAGCAGCCAAGATAGGGGGGCTGAGCAGTTCTTC
CDR3 protein: CASSQDRGAEQFF

J gene: TRBJ2-2
D gene: NA
V gene: TRBV5-6
clone size: NA
CDR3 DNA: TGTGCCAGCAGCTTAGCGGTTGCTGGGGAGCTGTTTTTT
CDR3 protein: CASSLAVAGELFF

J gene: TRBJ2-7
D gene: NA
V gene: TRBV2
clone size: few
CDR3 DNA: TGTGCCAGCAGAGCTTACCACGAGCAGTACTTC
CDR3 protein: CASRAYHEQYF

J gene: TRBJ1-1
D gene: NA
V gene: TRBV19
clone size: many
CDR3 DNA: TGTGCCAGTAGGATCGGTCTGAACACTGAAGCTTTCTTT
CDR3 protein: CASRIGLNTEAFF

J gene: TRBJ2-3
D gene: NA
V gene: TRBV10-3
clone size: few
CDR3 DNA: TGTGCCATCAGTGACCAGGGGGATACGCAGTATTTT
CDR3 protein: CAISDQGDTQYF

J gene: TRBJ2-7
D gene: NA
V gene: TRBV10-3
clone size: few
CDR3 DNA: TGTGCCATCAGCATAAGGGATTTAAGCTACGAGCAGTACTTC
CDR3 protein: CAISIRDLSYEQYF

J gene: TRBJ1-2
D gene: NA
V gene: TRBV10-3
clone size: few
CDR3 DNA: TGTGCCATCAGTGCGTCCCCGGGGAGTGAGTTTGGCTACACCTTC
CDR3 protein: CAISASPGSEFGYTF

J gene: TRBJ2-2
D gene: NA
V gene: TRBV29-1
clone size: NA
CDR3 DNA: TGCAGCGTTGGGGCAGAAACGAACACCGGGGAGCTGTTTTTT
CDR3 protein: CSVGAETNTGELFF